This TCR beta chain was found in a study of T cell changes during pregnancy in multiple sclerosis. From germline, CDR1 is MDHEN and CDR2 SYDVKM. V was clipped by 7 bases and J by 2 bases, with 9 bases between them. The CDR3 length is 13 residues. The protocol was immunoSEQ multiplex PCR, while the TCRdb copy is restricted to in-frame clones and leaves out a portion. The sample consists of about 79,000 clones, 93% of them appearing once. V gene TRBV28 combines with J gene TRBJ1-5, with D unresolved. Sequencing was performed on peripheral blood, taken in the second trimester of pregnancy. The receptor was isolated from a female donor in good health, enrolled as a control in a pregnancy study. CDR3 amino acids: CASTPPGNQPQHF. The CDR3 DNA is TGTGCCAGCACCCCCCCTGGCAATCAGCCCCAGCATTTT.